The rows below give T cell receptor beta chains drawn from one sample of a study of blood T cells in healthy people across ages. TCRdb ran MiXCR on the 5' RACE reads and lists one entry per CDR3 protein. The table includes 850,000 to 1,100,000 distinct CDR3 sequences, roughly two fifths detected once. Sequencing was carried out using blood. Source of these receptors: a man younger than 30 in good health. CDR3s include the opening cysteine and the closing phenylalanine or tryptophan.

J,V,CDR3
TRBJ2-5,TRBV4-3,CASSQDRGQGQTQYF
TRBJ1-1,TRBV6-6,CASSRPDTGTEAFF
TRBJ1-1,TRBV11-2,CASSSHRDDTEAFF
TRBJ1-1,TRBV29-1,CSAVLGEPFF
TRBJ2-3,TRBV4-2,CASSQGLASTDMQYF
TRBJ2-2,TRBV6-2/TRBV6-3,CASTQQGTGELFF
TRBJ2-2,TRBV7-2,CASSLPLGYDTGELFF
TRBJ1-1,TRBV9,CASSVSGKMNTEAFF
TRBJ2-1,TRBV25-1,CASSGTGTGPNNEQFF
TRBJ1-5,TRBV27,CASSSRGTGVGQPQHF
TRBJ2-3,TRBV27,CASSPGRQIDTQYF
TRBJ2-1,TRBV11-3,CASSFSSGGSYNEQFF
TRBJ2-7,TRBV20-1,CSARPFKGAYSYEQYF
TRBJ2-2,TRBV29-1,CSVSGTGSGELFF
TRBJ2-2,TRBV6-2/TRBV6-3,CASSYSLEGDGTGELFF
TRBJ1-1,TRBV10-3,CAISAVGNTEAFF
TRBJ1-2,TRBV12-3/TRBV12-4,CASSLIGWGRSNYGYTF
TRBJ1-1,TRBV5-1,CASSPPQGYTEAFF
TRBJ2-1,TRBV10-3,CAISERSGYSYNEQFF
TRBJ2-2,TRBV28,CASSRQGGSGTGELFF
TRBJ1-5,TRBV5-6,CASSFRQGAQPQHF
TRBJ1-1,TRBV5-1,CASSLDPGHLNTEAFF
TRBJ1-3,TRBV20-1,CSADPGGVGNTIYF
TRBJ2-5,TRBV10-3,CAISGAGGLETQYF